This T cell receptor delta chain emerged from a study of Vδ1+ human thymocytes. Concerning this clone itself: The antigen is unknown.

RNA was extracted from the cells and then reverse transcribed. The CDR3 regions were amplified by multiplex PCR from V-gene primers to a constant-region primer. TCRdb re-analyzed the multiplex PCR reads via CATT. The data show approximately 19,000 delta-chain clones, with over 7% seen just once and almost 1% held by the top ten. After alphabeta T cell depletion, CD3+ Vdelta1+ Vdelta2- thymocytes were sorted. Between roughly 96% and 99.6% of sorted thymocytes were Vdelta1+. The study, taken as a whole, reports: Thymic TRG and TRD repertoires appeared highly polyclonal. The authors advised highly purified populations and single-cell validation. Unlike peripheral blood Vdelta1+ controls, thymic delta-chain sequences included about 20% Vdelta2 and few Vdelta3.

Germline values: CDR1 TSWWSYY, CDR2 QGS. V dropped 2 bases and J dropped 0; count of bases not matched to a gene: 21. This CDR3 is 21 amino acids long. The chain links TRDV1 to TRDJ1; the match to TRDD3 covers 7 bases. The clonotype comes from a child less than two years old who had congenital heart surgery. Sequenced sample: Vdelta1+ gamma-delta thymocytes from the thymus. As for subset: FACS-sorted CD3+ TCRalphabeta- TCRVdelta1+ TCRVdelta2- thymocytes. The CDR3 sequence is CALGEDGGISFRTLYTDKLIF. The CDR3 region has the DNA TGTGCTCTTGGGGAAGACGGGGGGATCTCATTTAGAACCTTATACACCGATAAACTCATCTTT.